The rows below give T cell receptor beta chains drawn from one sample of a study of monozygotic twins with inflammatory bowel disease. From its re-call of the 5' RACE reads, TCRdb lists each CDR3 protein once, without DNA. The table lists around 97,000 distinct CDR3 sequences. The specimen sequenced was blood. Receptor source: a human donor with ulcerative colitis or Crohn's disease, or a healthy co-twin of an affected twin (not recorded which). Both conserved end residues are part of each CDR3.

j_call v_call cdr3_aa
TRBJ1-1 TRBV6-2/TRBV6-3 CASSYPEGIAEAFF
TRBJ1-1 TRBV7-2 CASSLQGLNTEAFF
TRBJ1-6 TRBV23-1 CASSLIDRLRSPLHF
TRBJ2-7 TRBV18 CASSLGTAPYEQYF
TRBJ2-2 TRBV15 CATIDRVNTGELFF
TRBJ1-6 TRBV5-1 CASSLEGYGSPLHF
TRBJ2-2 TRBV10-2 CASRTGTSGILTGELFF
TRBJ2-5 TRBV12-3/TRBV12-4 CASSLQLLQETQYF
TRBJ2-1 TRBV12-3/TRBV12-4 CASIWFCEQFF
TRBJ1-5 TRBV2 CASSEDWQAVQPQHF
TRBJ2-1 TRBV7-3 CASSSSPNEQFF
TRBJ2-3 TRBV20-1 CSAPLAGLDTQYF
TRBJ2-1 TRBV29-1 CSVEDPGRGNYNEQFF
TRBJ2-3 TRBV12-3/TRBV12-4 CASSPGLVADTQYF
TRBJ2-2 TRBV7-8 CASSFTGDGELFF
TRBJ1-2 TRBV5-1 CASSLEGRRGEGYGYTF
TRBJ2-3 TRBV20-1 CSARDPSGAITDTQYF
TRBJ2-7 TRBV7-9 CASSPTGSSEQYF
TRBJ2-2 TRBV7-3 CASSSANTGELFF
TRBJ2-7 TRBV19 CASRPGTGNEQYF
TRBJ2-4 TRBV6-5 CATGTGVRNIQYF
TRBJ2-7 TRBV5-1 CASSPSGGFEQYF
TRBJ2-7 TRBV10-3 CAISESTGSYEQYF
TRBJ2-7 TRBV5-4 CASSPVGGGRSYEQYF
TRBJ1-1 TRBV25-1 CASMWGMNTEAFF
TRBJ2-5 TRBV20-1 CSASMGQETQYF
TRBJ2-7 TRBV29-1 CSVQGATRTYEQYF
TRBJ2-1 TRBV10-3 CAISDGADEQFF
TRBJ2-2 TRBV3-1 CASSQEELAGAPGELFF
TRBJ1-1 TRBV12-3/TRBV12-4 CASSFDVGFTEAFF
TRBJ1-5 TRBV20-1 CSASPGAVLQPQHF
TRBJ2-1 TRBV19 CASSSRDIEQFF
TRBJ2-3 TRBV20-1 CSARNGLVGTDTQYF
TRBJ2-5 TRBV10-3 CAISETDREQETQYF
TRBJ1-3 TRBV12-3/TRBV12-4 CASSFPGSRNTIYF
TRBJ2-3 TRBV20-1 CSARVPGADTQYF
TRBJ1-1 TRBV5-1 CASSLGPGFDTEAFF
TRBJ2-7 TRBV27 CASSLFTGSYEQYF
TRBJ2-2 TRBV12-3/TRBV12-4 CASSLAGSVTGELFF
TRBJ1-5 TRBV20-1 CSAGEGLGSNQPQHF
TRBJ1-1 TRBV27 CASSRQGFVTEAFF
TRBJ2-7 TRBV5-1 CASSTSGRLHEQYF
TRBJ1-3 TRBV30 CAWSLNSGNTIYF
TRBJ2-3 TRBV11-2 CASRTSGEIRDTQYF
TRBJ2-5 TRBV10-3 CAISGTDQETQYF
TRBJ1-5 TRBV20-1 CSASDSRLNQPQHF
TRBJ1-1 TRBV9 CASSATGLNTEAFF
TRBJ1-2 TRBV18 CASSLTGTGVGYTF
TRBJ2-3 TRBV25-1 CASRTGWGAGTDTQYF
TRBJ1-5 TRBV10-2 CASSAYRFEPQHF
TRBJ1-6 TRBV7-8 CASSLAWGTGQRWSLHF